Each of the 21 T cell receptor beta chains below was sequenced from the same sample in a study of cytomegalovirus exposure and HLA in healthy donors. Primers included in the PCR were 60 Vbeta and 13 Jbeta primers. TCRdb's copy holds only in-frame clones and misses some; the assay was immunoSEQ multiplex PCR. Of about 180,000 clones listed, 79% were seen once; the top ten hold around 0.69%. The sample comprised PBMCs. The receptors come from a woman in her thirties or forties in good health and CMV-seronegative.

The chain joins TRBV5-1 to TRBJ2-2; D is perhaps TRBD1 (5 bases). Germline CDR1 reads SGHRS; CDR2 reads YFSETQ. V gave up 1 base and J gave up 6 bases, with 13 bases separating them. The CDR3 length is 15 residues. The CDR3 protein is CASSLSRVVAGELFF. As DNA, the CDR3 is TGCGCCAGCAGCTTGTCCAGGGTAGTAGCCGGGGAGCTGTTTTTT.

This chain joins TRBV2 and TRBJ2-7; tentative D call: TRBD1 (6 bases). The CDR3 runs to 13 residues. Trimming took 5 bases from V and 5 from J, leaving 13 bases between them. In germline, CDR1 is SNHLY, CDR2 FYNNEI. CDR3 DNA sequence: TGTGCCAGCAGTAGTTACAAGGGGGACGAGCAGTACTTC. Its translation is CASSSYKGDEQYF.

As concerns this clone: At one end, the junction sequence differs from germline, possibly due to a read error. The chain combines TRBV6-1 with TRBJ1-4; TRBD1 matches at 8 bases. This CDR3 is built from 16 residues. Germline CDR1 reads MNHNS; CDR2 reads SASEGT. CDR3 DNA sequence: TGTGCCAGCAGTGAAGGGTTAGGACAGGGAGTATTGTCCCCTCGTTTT. It yields the protein CASSEGLGQGVLSPRF.

This clone was observed a single time. This chain links TRBV30 with TRBJ1-5; D remains unclear. Trimming took off 1 base at V and 5 bases at J, with 9 bases between the two ends. This CDR3 has 13 amino acids. Germline assignment: CDR1 GTSNPN and CDR2 SVGIG (reference sequence). As DNA, the CDR3 is TGTGCCTGGAGTGAGAGGGTCGATCAGCCCCAGCATTTT. Translated: CAWSERVDQPQHF.

The gene calls are TRBV5-1 and TRBJ2-5; 15 bases line up with TRBD2. The V segment lost 2 bases and the J segment 4 bases; nucleotides outside the gene matches: 9. CDR1 is SGHRS and CDR2 is YFSETQ in the germline V gene. The CDR3 totals 18 residues. DNA of the CDR3: TGCGCCAGCAGCTTAAATCCGGGACTAGCGGGAGGTGGAGAGACCCAGTACTTC. Its protein is CASSLNPGLAGGGETQYF.

This clone was seen only once. The CDR3 region has the DNA TGTGCCAGCATAGTTAGCAGTCCGAATTCACCCCTCCACTTT. Its translation: CASIVSSPNSPLHF. The chain employs TRBV6-5 and TRBJ1-6; D remains ambiguous. CDR3 length: 14 residues. The V end lost 7 bases, the J end lost 7 bases, and 14 bases lay between the germline ends. In germline, CDR1 is MNHEY, CDR2 SVGAGI.

The chain employs TRBV19 and TRBJ1-2; 9 bases line up with TRBD1. Germline CDR1 and CDR2: LNHDA and SQIVND (reference sequence). The trim removed 7 bases at V and 6 bases at J, leaving 12 bases unmatched. This CDR3 region has 15 residues. The CDR3 DNA reads as TGTGCCAGTATAGGCCGGGGGACAGGGTTTGATGGCTACACCTTC. Residues: CASIGRGTGFDGYTF.

As regards this clone: The junction shows a germline mismatch at one end, possibly a read error. This rearrangement joins TRBV7-7 to TRBJ2-2; 11 bases match TRBD1. The V gene's germline CDR1 is SSHAT and CDR2 FNYEAQ (reference sequence). The CDR3 totals 15 residues. The CDR3 region is CASSLGQGATGELFF. The CDR3, as DNA: TGTGCTAGCAGCCTCGGACAGGGGGCCACCGGGGAGCTGTTTTTT.

The chain has TRBV5-1 and TRBJ2-4, with 11 bases matching TRBD1. Trimming removed 1 base from V and 8 bases from J; junction bases left unmatched: 11. The CDR3 consists of 17 residues. The V gene's germline CDR1 is SGHRS and CDR2 YFSETQ. DNA for the CDR3: TGCGCCAGCAGCTTGTTCCCCTTTGGGACAGGGGGGGACATTCAGTACTTC. Protein product: CASSLFPFGTGGDIQYF.

The chain recombines TRBV9 with TRBJ2-3; 7 nucleotides match TRBD2. From germline, CDR1 is SGDLS and CDR2 YYNGEE. The CDR3 has 18 amino acids. Trimming took 0 bases from V and 2 from J; bases not matched to a gene: 12. The CDR3 DNA sequence: TGTGCCAGCAGCGTAGCTACGGGGAGGGGCCACCTCACAGATACGCAGTATTTT. Amino acid sequence: CASSVATGRGHLTDTQYF.

V is TRBV19 and J is TRBJ1-1, with D possibly matching TRBD1 (5 bases). The CDR3 contains 14 residues. CDR1 LNHDA and CDR2 SQIVND come from the germline V gene (reference sequence). V lost 3 bases to trimming and J lost 5 bases, with 13 bases between them. CDR3 loop: CASSIGGGGTEAFF. CDR3 in DNA: TGTGCCAGTAGTATTGGTGGGGGAGGGACTGAAGCTTTCTTT.

The V gene is TRBV7-9, the J gene TRBJ1-5; no definite D call. Germline V gene data show CDR1 as SEHNR and CDR2 as FQNEAQ (reference sequence). The germline V and J ends were trimmed by 8 bases and 0 bases, with 5 bases remaining between them. The CDR3 is 12 amino acids. CDR3 nucleotide sequence: TGTGCCAGCGGGCTTAGCAATCAGCCCCAGCATTTT. Translated: CASGLSNQPQHF.

The V call is TRBV5-6, the J call TRBJ2-2; the match to TRBD1 covers 9 bases. This CDR3 spans 15 amino acids. V lost 4 bases, J lost 6 bases, and 7 bases stayed unmatched. Germline values: CDR1 SGHDT, CDR2 YYEEEE. CDR3 DNA: TGTGCCAGCAGCCAGACAGGGGGGCGACCCGGGGAGCTGTTTTTT. This sequence encodes CASSQTGGRPGELFF.

This rearrangement joins TRBV9 to TRBJ1-1, with D perhaps TRBD1 (6 bases). The V end lost 3 bases, the J end lost 6 bases, and 21 bases lay between the germline ends. CDR1 is SGDLS, CDR2 YYNGEE, per germline. The CDR3 is 16 amino acids. The CDR3: CASSAQGGGRSSEAFF. CDR3 nucleotides: TGTGCCAGCAGCGCCCAGGGCGGGGGCCGCTCGTCTGAAGCTTTCTTT.

The chain recombines TRBV11-2 with TRBJ1-1; D possibly corresponds to TRBD1 (6 bases). The CDR3 spans 15 residues. V was cut by 1 base and J by 2 bases, with 11 bases left in between. Germline CDR1 SGHAT, CDR2 FQNNGV. CDR3 sequence reads: CASSLVTDRNTEAFF. CDR3 nucleotides: TGTGCCAGCAGCTTAGTGACGGACAGAAACACTGAAGCTTTCTTT.

On this clone itself: A junction boundary mismatches the germline segment, possibly from a read error. The V and J genes are TRBV27 and TRBJ2-7; 7 bases agree with TRBD1. Germline lookup yields CDR1 MNHEY and CDR2 SMNVEV (reference sequence). The length of the CDR3 is 13 residues. CDR3 loop: CASSGNSDRVGFF. The CDR3 region has the DNA TGTGCCAGCAGTGGCAACAGCGACAGGGTAGGTTTCTTC.

The chain has TRBV11-3 and TRBJ2-7; TRBD1 aligns across 10 bases. The length of the CDR3 is 14 residues. V was pared by 5 bases and J by 5 bases, with 6 bases of the junction left unmatched. Looked up from germline, CDR1 is SGHNT and CDR2 is YENEEA. CDR3 nucleotides: TGTGCCAGCAGCGGCCGGGACAGGGGCGACGAGCAGTACTTC. This encodes CASSGRDRGDEQYF.

The chain combines TRBV11-1 with TRBJ1-2; TRBD1 might be the D (6 bases). CDR1 is SGHAT and CDR2 is FQDESV in the germline V gene (reference sequence). Trimming took 6 bases from V and 6 from J, leaving 20 bases between them. There are 15 residues in the CDR3. CDR3 DNA: TGTGCCAGCAGTAAACCGGGACAAACAGAGGATGGCTACACCTTC. It translates to CASSKPGQTEDGYTF.

A single count supports this clone. This chain joins TRBV7-9 and TRBJ2-5; D may be TRBD1 (6 bases). The germline gives CDR1 SEHNR, CDR2 FQNEAQ (reference sequence). V gave up 3 bases and J gave up 2 bases, with 10 bases separating them. The CDR3 is 14 residues long. The CDR3 loop reads CASSLYREQETQYF. The CDR3 coding sequence is TGTGCCAGCAGCTTGTACAGGGAACAAGAGACCCAGTACTTC.

This clone has only a few counts. The chain couples TRBV6-1 to TRBJ1-1, with a weak D call TRBD1 (6 bases). Germline CDR1 and CDR2: MNHNS and SASEGT. Trimming removed 6 bases at V and 5 bases at J, with 13 bases between. CDR3 length: 13 residues. In DNA form, the CDR3 reads TGTGCCAGCAGCCCAATGACAGGTACTGAAGCTTTCTTT. Residues: CASSPMTGTEAFF.

This clone was observed a few times. J is TRBJ1-5 and V is TRBV6-5; 11 nucleotides line up with TRBD1. The CDR3 sequence is 15 residues long. The V segment lost 5 bases and the J segment 5 bases; nucleotides outside the gene matches: 5. Germline V gene lookup returns CDR1 MNHEY and CDR2 SVGAGI. In DNA form, the CDR3 reads TGTGCCAGCAGTCCCGGGACAGGGGGATATCAGCCCCAGCATTTT. It yields the protein CASSPGTGGYQPQHF.